This T cell receptor beta chain was observed in a study of Ad26.COV2.S vaccination and SARS-CoV-2 variants. General observations from the study: It was found that vaccine and placebo recipients had similar non-spike TCR breadth. Placebo recipients trailed vaccine recipients in spike-specific TCR breadth.

With regard to this clone: Its target is not known.

TCRdb keeps only in-frame clones here, not all; method: immunoSEQ multiplex PCR. The top ten clones hold roughly 3.5% of a sample with more than 250,000 clones, more than 70% of them seen once. Treatment reported: roughly 19 received Ad26.COV2.S at low or high dose, single or two shots; roughly five received placebo; per-sample allocation not given. Day 63 after the first vaccine or placebo injection was the time point for sampling. The sample came from a Boston adult aged 18-55 years. This sequence originates from a person between 18 and 60 years old who received the Ad26.COV2.S COVID-19 vaccine or a placebo. Material: peripheral blood, obtained in a trial of Ad26.COV2.S vaccine versus placebo.

CDR3 DNA sequence: TGTGCCAGCAGCCCGGGGATCAGGGGTGGCTACACCTTC. This sequence encodes CASSPGIRGGYTF. The chain uses TRBV7-3 and TRBJ1-2, with D possibly TRBD1 on 6 matching bases. This CDR3 has 13 amino acids. V gave up 5 bases and J gave up 7 bases, with 14 bases separating them. Germline values: CDR1 SGHTA, CDR2 FQGTGA. Looking up the rest from reference TRBV7-3 and TRBJ1-2 gives the full variable domain: GAGVSQTPSNKVTEKGKYVELRCDPISGHTALYWYRQSLGQGPEFLIYFQGTGAADDSGLPNDRFFAVRPEGSVSTLKIQRTERGDSAVYLCASSPGIRGGYTFGSGTRLTVV.